This TCR beta chain was obtained from a study of cytomegalovirus exposure and HLA in healthy donors. Study findings and constraints: Sequencing probably produced one cluster of sequence variants that were highly shared.

The length of the CDR3 is 15 residues. Germline assignment: CDR1 SGHTA and CDR2 FQGNSA. After removal of 5 bases from V and 14 bases from J, the junction contained 11 bases not matched to a gene. This clone was detected a few times. No antigen is known for it. Donors sampled were nominally healthy, though unrecorded immune exposures were likely. Researchers ran the PCR with 60 Vbeta and 13 Jbeta primers. Sequencing was performed with immunoSEQ multiplex PCR; in TCRdb, only in-frame clones are kept and a portion is missing. The top ten hold around 8% of the sample, which has 150,000 to 200,000 clones, around 80% seen once.

The chain is built from TRBV7-2 and TRBJ2-2, with 13 nucleotides matching TRBD2. The receptor's source is a woman aged 40 to 50 in good health and CMV-seropositive. The source material was PBMCs. This chain's CDR3 is CASSRIPTSGGNLFF. The CDR3 nucleotides are TGTGCCAGCAGCAGAATCCCGACTAGCGGGGGGAACCTGTTTTTT.